This TCR beta chain was documented in a study of graft-versus-host responses after intestinal transplantation. Study in general: Induction with anti-thymocyte globulin, then tacrolimus and steroids for three to four years, was given to all recipients.

TCRdb keeps only in-frame clones here, not all; method: immunoSEQ multiplex PCR. Of around 16,000 clones in the sample, 87% were seen once. J gave up 7 bases and V 5 bases, and 11 bases lay outside the gene matches. The CDR3 runs 15 residues. Per the germline V gene, CDR1 is LNHDA and CDR2 is SQIVND (reference sequence). The clonotype originates from a human patient who received an intestinal transplant, so some T cells may come from the graft donor. The rearrangement uses TRBV19 and TRBJ2-7, with 10 bases aligning to TRBD1. This specimen consisted of bone marrow, obtained around 120 days after intestinal transplantation. The DNA for the CDR3 is TGTGCCAGTAGTCCCCGGACAGGGGGGTTTTGGGAGCAGTACTTC. The encoded protein is CASSPRTGGFWEQYF.